The present TCR beta chain was sequenced within a study of T-cell reconstitution after alpha-beta-depleted transplantation in children. This clonotype showed up many times. V dropped 6 bases and J dropped 6; count of bases not matched to a gene: 4. CDR3 length: 14 amino acids. TCRbeta library construction was performed incorporating unique molecular identifiers. TCRdb re-called the PCR reads with MiXCR, one entry per CDR3 protein. The sample holds roughly 500,000 distinct CDR3 sequences, around 13% seen once. This receptor was identified in a human donor who donated a stem cell graft to a child with combined immunodeficiency. This material consisted of PBMCs from the stem cell graft donor, taken from the stem cell graft. The J gene is TRBJ2-2, the V gene TRBV12-3 or TRBV12-4; 10 nucleotides line up with TRBD2. The DNA for the CDR3 is TGTGCCAGCAGCCCTAGCGGGGGCCCCGGGGAGCTGTTTTTT. It is translated as CASSPSGGPGELFF.